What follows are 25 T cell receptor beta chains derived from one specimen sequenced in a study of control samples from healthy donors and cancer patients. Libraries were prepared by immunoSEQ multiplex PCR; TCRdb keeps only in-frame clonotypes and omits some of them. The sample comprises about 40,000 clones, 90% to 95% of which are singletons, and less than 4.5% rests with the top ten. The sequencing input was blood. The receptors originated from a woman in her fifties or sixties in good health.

CDR3 sequence (DNA): TGTGCCAGCAGTGTTATACAGGCGGGAAATCAGCCCCAGCATTTT. As protein: CASSVIQAGNQPQHF. The V and J genes are TRBV2 and TRBJ1-5; perhaps TRBD1 as D (5 bases). This CDR3 spans 15 amino acids. The V end lost 4 bases, the J end lost 4 bases, and 14 bases lay between the germline ends. Germline V gives CDR1 SNHLY, CDR2 FYNNEI.

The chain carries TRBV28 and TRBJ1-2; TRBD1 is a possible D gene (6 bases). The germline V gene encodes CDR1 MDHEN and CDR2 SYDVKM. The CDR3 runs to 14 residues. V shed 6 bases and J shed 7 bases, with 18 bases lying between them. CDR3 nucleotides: TGTGCCAGCAGGACTACATGGGACATGCTTGGCTACACCTTC. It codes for CASRTTWDMLGYTF.

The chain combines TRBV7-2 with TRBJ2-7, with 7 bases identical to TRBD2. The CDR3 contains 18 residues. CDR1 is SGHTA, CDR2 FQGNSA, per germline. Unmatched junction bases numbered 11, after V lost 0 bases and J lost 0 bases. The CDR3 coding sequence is TGTGCCAGCAGCTTAGCGGGAGTCAGCGGGACGAGCTCCTACGAGCAGTACTTC. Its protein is CASSLAGVSGTSSYEQYF.

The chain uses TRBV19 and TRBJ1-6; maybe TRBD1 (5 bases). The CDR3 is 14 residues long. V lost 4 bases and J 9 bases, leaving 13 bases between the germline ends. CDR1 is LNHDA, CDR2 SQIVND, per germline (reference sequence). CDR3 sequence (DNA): TGTGCCAGTAGTACGGGACTGCGGCGTTCACCCCTCCACTTT. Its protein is CASSTGLRRSPLHF.

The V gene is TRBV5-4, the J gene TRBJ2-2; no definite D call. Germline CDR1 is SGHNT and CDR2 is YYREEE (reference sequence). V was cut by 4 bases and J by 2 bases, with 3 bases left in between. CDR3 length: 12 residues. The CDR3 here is CASSPNTGELFF. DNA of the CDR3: TGTGCCAGCAGCCCAAACACCGGGGAGCTGTTTTTT.

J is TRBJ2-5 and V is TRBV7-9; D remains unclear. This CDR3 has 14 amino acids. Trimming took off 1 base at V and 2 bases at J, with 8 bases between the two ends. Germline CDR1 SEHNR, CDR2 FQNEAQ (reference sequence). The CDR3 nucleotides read TGTGCCAGCAGCTTAGTATCCGTGCAAGAGACCCAGTACTTC. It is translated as CASSLVSVQETQYF.

CDR3 in amino acids: CASSQTTGGKSPQHF. CDR3 sequence (DNA): TGCGCCAGCAGCCAAACGACAGGGGGAAAGTCGCCCCAGCATTTT. The chain is built from TRBV4-1 and TRBJ1-5; 9 positions match TRBD1. This CDR3 has 15 residues. V was pared by 2 bases and J by 9 bases, with 8 bases of the junction left unmatched. CDR1 is MGHRA, CDR2 YSYEKL, per germline.

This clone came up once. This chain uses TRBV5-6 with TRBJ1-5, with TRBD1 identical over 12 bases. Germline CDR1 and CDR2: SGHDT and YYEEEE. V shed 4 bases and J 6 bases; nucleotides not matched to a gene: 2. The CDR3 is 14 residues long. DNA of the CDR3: TGTGCCAGCAGCGGGGGACAGGGGGCTCAGCCCCAGCATTTT. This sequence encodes CASSGGQGAQPQHF.

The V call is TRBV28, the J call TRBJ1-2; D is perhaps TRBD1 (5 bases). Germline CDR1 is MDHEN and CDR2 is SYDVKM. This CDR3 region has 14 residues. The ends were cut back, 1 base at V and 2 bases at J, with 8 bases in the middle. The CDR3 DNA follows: TGTGCCAGCAGTTTATTCGACAGAAACTATGGCTACACCTTC. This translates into CASSLFDRNYGYTF.

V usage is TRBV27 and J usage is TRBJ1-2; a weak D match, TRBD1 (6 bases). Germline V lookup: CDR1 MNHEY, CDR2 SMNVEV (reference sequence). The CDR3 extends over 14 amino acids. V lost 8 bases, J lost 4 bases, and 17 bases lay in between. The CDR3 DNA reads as TGTGCCAGCTCGGGGGGGGCTTCCCTCTATGGCTACACCTTC. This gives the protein CASSGGASLYGYTF.

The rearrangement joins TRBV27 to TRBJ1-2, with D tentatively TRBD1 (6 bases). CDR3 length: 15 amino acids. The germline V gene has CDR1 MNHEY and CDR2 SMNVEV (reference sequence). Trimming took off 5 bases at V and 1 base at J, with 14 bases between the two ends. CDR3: CASSPRGMGNYGYTF. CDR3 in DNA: TGTGCCAGCAGTCCGAGGGGGATGGGTAACTATGGCTACACCTTC.

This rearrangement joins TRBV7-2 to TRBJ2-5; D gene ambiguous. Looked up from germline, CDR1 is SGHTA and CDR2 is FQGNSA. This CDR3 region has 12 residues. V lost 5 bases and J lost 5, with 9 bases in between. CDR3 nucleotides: TGTGCCAGCAGCGATAACAGTGAGACCCAGTACTTC. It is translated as CASSDNSETQYF.

The CDR3 DNA sequence: TGCAGTGCTGGAAATGAAAAACTGTTTTTT. Encoded protein: CSAGNEKLFF. The rearrangement joins TRBV20-1 to TRBJ1-4; D uncertain. This CDR3 is built from 10 residues. The germline V gene has CDR1 DFQATT and CDR2 SNEGSKA (reference sequence). V lost 5 bases to trimming and J lost 5 bases, with 3 bases between them.

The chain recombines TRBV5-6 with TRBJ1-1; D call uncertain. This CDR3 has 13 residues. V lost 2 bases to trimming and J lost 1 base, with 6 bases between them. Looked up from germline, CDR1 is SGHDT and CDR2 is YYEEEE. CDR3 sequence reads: CASSFRRNTEAFF. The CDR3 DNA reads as TGTGCCAGCAGCTTTCGCAGGAACACTGAAGCTTTCTTT.

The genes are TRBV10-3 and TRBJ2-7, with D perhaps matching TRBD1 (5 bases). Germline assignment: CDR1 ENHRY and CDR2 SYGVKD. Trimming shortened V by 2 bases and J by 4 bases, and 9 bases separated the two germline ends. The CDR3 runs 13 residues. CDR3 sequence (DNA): TGTGCCATCAGTGAGCGACAGCAATACGAGCAGTACTTC. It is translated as CAISERQQYEQYF.

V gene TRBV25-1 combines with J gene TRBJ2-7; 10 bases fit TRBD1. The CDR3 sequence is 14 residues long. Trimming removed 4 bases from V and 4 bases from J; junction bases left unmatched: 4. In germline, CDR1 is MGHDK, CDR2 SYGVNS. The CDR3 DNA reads TGTGCCAGCAGTGTCCGGGACAGGGGTTACGAGCAGTACTTC. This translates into CASSVRDRGYEQYF.

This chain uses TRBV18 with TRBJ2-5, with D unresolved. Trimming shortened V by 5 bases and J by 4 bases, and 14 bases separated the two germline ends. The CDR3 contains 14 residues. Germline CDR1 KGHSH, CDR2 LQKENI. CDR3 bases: TGTGCCAGCTCAGCCCAACCTCAGGCAGAGACCCAGTACTTC. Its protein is CASSAQPQAETQYF.

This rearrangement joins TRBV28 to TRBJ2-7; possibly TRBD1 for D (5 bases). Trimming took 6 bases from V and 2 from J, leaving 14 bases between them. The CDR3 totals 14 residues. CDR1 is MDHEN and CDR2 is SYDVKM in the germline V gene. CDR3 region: CASRTSGYTYEQYF. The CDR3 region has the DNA TGTGCCAGCAGGACATCAGGGTACACCTACGAGCAGTACTTC.

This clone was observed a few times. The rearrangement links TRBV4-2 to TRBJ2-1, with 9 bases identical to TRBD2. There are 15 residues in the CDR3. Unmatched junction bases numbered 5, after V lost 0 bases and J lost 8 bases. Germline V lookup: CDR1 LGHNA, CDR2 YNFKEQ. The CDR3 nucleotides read TGTGCCAGCAGCCAAGACCAAGCGGGGGGCGATGAGCAGTTCTTC. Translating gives CASSQDQAGGDEQFF.

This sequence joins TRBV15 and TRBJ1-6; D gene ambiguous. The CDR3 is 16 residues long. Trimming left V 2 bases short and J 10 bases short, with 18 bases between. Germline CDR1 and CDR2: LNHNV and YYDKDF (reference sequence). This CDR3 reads CATSRRVGRAESPLHF. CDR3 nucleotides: TGTGCCACCAGCAGAAGAGTGGGCCGGGCAGAATCACCCCTCCACTTT.

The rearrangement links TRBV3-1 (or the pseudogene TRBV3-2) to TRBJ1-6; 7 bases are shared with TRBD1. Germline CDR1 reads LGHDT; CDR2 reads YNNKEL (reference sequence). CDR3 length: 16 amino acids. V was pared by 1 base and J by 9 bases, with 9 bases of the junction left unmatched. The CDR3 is CASSQVTPRGGSPLHF. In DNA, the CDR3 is TGTGCCAGCAGCCAAGTTACCCCCAGGGGGGGTTCACCCCTCCACTTT.

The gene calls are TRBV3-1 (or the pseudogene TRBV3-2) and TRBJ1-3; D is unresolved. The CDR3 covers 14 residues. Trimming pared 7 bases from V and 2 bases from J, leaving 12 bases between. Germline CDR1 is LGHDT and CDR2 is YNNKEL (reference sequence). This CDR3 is CASMKAGTGNTIYF. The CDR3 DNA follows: TGTGCCAGCATGAAGGCCGGCACTGGAAACACCATATATTTT.

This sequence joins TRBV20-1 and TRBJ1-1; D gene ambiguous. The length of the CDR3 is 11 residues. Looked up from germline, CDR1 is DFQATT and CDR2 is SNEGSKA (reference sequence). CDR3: CGSKVNTEAFF. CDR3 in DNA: TGCGGGTCTAAGGTTAACACTGAAGCTTTCTTT.

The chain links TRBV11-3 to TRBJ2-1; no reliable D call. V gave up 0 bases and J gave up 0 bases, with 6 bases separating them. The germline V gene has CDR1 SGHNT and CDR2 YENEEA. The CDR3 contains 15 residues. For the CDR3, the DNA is TGTGCCAGCAGCTTAGATGGTGGCTCCTACAATGAGCAGTTCTTC. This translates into CASSLDGGSYNEQFF.

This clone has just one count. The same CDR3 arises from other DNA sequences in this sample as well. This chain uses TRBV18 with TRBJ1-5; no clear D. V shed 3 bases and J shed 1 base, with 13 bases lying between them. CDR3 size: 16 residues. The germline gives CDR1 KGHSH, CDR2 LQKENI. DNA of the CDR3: TGTGCCAGCTCACCGGCCGGCCAGGCCAGCAATCAGCCCCAGCATTTT. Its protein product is CASSPAGQASNQPQHF.